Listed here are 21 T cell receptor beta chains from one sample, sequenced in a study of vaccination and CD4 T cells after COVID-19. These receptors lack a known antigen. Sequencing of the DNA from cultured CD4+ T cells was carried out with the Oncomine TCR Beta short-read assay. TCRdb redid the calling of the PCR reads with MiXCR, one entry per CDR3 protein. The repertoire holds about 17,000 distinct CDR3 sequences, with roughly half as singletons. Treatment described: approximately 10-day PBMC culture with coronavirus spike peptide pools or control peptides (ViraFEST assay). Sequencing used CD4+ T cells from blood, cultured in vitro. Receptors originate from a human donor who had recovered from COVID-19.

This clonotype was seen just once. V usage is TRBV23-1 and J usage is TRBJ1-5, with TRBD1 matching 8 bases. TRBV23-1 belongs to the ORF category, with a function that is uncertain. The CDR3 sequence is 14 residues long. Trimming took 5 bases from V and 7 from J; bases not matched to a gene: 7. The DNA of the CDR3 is TGCGCCAGCAGTTGCCTTGACAGGGGCCAGCCCCAGCATTTT. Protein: CASSCLDRGQPQHF.

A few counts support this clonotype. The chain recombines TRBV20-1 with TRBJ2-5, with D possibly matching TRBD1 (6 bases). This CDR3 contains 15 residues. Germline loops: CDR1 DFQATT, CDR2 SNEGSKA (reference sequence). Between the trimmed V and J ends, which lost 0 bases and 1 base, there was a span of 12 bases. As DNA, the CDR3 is TGCAGTGCTAGAGATTCCGGGACACTCCAAGAGACCCAGTACTTC. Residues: CSARDSGTLQETQYF.

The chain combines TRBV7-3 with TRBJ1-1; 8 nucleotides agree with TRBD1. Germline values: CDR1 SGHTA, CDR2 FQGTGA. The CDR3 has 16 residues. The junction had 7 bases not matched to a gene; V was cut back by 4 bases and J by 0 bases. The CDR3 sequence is CASSSRLGQVNTEAFF. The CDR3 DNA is TGTGCCAGCAGCTCCCGCCTGGGACAGGTGAACACTGAAGCTTTCTTT.

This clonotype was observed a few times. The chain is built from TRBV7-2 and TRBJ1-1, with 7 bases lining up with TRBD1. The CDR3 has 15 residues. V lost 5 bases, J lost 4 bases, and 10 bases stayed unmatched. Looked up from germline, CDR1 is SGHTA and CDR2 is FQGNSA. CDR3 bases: TGTGCCAGCAGCCTAGGTGGGACAGTCGGCACTGAAGCTTTCTTT. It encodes CASSLGGTVGTEAFF. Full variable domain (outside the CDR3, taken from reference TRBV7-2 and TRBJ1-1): GAGVSQSPSNKVTEKGKDVELRCDPISGHTALYWYRQSLGQGLEFLIYFQGNSAPDKSGLPSDRFSAERTGGSVSTLTIQRTQQEDSAVYLCASSLGGTVGTEAFFGQGTRLTVV.

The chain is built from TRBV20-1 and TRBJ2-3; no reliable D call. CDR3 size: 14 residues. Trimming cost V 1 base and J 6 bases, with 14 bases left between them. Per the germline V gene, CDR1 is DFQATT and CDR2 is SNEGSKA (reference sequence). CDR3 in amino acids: CSARAGASIDTQYF. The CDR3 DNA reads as TGCAGTGCTAGAGCTGGCGCTTCCATCGATACGCAGTATTTT.

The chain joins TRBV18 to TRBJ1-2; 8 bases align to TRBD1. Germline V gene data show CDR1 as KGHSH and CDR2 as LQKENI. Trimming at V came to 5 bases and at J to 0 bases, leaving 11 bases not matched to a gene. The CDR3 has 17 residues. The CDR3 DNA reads TGTGCCAGCTCAGGATCCGGGACAGGTTGGACTAACTATGGCTACACCTTC. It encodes CASSGSGTGWTNYGYTF.

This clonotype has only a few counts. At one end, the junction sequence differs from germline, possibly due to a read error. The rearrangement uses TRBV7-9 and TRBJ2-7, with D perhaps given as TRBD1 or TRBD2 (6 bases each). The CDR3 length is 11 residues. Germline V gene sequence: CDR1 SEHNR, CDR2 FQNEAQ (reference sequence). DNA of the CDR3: TGTGCCAGCAGCCCGGGGGCGGTGGGTAACTTC. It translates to CASSPGAVGNF.

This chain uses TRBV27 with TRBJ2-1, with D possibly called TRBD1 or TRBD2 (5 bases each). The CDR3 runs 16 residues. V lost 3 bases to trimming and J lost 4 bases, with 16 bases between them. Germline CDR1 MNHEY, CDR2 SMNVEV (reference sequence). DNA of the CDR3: TGTGCCAGCAGTTTCAGCCGGGGTGGGGCTTACAATGAGCAGTTCTTC. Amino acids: CASSFSRGGAYNEQFF.

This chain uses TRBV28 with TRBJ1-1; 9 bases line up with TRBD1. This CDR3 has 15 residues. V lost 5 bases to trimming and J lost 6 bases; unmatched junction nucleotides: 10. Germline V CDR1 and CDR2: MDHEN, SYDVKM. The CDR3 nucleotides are TGTGCCAGCAGTGAACGGACAGGGGTGTTAGCTGAAGCTTTCTTT. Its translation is CASSERTGVLAEAFF.

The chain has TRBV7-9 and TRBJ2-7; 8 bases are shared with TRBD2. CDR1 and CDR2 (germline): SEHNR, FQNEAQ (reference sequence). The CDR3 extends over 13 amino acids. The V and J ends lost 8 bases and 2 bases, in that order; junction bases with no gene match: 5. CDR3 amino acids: CASATGGPYEQYF. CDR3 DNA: TGTGCCAGCGCGACGGGAGGGCCCTACGAGCAGTACTTC.

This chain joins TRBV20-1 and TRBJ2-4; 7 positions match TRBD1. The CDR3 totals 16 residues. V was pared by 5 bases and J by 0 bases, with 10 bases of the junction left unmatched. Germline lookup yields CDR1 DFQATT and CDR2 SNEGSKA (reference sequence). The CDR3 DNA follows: TGCAGTGCTGCCCGACAGGGTCTCCAAGCCAAAAACATTCAGTACTTC. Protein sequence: CSAARQGLQAKNIQYF.

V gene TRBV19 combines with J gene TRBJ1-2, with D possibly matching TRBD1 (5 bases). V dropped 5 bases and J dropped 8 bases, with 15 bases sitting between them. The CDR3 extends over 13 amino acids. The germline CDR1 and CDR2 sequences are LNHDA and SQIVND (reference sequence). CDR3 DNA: TGTGCCAGTAGTCTGACAGCGCCCGAAGGCTACACCTTC. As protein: CASSLTAPEGYTF.

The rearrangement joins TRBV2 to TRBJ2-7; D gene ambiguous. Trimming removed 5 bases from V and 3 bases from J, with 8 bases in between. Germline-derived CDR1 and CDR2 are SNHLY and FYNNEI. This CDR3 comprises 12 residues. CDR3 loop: CASSPRNYEQYF. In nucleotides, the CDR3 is TGTGCCAGCAGTCCCAGAAACTACGAGCAGTACTTC.

The CDR3 region has the DNA TGTGCCAGCAGCCCCTTTGAAGCAGGACAAGAGACCCAGTACTTC. Translating gives CASSPFEAGQETQYF. The V and J genes are TRBV12-3 or TRBV12-4 and TRBJ2-5; D is ambiguous. Trimming removed 6 bases from V and 2 bases from J, with 16 bases in between. The CDR3 runs to 15 residues.

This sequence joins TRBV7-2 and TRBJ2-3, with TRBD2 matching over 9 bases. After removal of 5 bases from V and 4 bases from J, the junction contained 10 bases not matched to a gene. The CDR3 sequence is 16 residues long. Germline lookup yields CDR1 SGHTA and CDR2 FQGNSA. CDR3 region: CASSPARTSAADTQYF. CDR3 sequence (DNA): TGTGCCAGCAGCCCCGCCCGGACTAGCGCTGCAGATACGCAGTATTTT.

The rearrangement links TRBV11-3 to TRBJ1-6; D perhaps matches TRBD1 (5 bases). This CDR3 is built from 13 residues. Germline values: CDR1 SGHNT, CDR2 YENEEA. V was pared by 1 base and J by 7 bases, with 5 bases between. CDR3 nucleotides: TGTGCCAGCAGCTTAGGGGGGAATTCACCCCTCCACTTT. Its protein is CASSLGGNSPLHF.

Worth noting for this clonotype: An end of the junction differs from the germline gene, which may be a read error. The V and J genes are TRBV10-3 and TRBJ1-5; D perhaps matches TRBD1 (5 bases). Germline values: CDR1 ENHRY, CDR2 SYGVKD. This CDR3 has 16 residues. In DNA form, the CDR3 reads TGTGCCAGCAGTTCCACCCAGGGATTGGGCAATCAGCCCCAGCATTTT. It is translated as CASSSTQGLGNQPQHF.

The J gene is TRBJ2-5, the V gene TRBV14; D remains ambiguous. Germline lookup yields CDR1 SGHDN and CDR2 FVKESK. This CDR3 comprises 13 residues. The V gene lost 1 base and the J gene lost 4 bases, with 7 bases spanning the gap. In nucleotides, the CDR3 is TGTGCCAGCAGCCAAGGGACGGGAGAGACCCAGTACTTC. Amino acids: CASSQGTGETQYF.

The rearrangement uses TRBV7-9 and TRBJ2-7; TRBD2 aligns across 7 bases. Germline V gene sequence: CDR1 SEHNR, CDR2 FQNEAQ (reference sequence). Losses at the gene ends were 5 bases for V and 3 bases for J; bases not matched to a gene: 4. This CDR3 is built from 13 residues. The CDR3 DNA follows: TGTGCCAGCAGCCGGGACTACAGCTACGAGCAGTACTTC. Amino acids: CASSRDYSYEQYF.

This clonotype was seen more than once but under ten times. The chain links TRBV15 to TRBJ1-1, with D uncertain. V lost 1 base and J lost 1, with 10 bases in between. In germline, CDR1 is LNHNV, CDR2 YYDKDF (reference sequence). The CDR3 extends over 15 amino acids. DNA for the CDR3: TGTGCCACCAGCAGAGGAGAGGGAGGGAACACTGAAGCTTTCTTT. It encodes CATSRGEGGNTEAFF.

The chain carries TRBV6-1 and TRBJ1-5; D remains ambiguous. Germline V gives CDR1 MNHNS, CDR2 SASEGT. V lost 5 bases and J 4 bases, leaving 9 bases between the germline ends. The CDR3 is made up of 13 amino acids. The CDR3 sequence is CASSRFGNQPQHF. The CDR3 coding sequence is TGTGCCAGCAGTAGGTTTGGAAATCAGCCCCAGCATTTT.